This T cell receptor (beta chain) was captured by sequencing in a study of blood T cell repertoires in COVID-19. At the level of the study: From T cells, B-cell-depleted T cells, or PBMCs came the material, which was cDNA or gDNA.

Assignments of participants to cohorts depended upon their own reported clinical history. V gave up 2 bases and J gave up 6 bases; unmatched junction bases: 2. Germline assignment: CDR1 MDHEN and CDR2 SYDVKM. CDR3 length: 14 amino acids. Some clones are missing from TCRdb's copy, which holds only in-frame ones; the method was immunoSEQ multiplex PCR. Seen here are 200,000 or so clones, 65% to 85% observed once, and the top ten hold less than 8.5%. V and J are TRBV28 and TRBJ2-3, with TRBD1 identical over 10 bases. Sequencing was performed on PBMCs or T cells enriched from blood (not recorded which). The receptor was derived from a man aged 35 to 55 who had recovered from COVID-19. CDR3 DNA sequence: TGTGCCAGCAGTTTAGGGGGACAGGGGGATACGCAGTATTTT. Its translation is CASSLGGQGDTQYF.